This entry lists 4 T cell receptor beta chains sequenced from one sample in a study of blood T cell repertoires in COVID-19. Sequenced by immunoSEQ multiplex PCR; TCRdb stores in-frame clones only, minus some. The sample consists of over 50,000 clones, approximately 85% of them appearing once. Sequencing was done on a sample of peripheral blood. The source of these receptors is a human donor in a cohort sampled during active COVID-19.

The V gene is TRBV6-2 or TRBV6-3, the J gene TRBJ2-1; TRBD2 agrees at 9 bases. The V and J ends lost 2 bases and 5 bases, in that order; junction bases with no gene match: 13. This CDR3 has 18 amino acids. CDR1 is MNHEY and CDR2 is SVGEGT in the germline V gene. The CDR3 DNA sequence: TGTGCCAGCAGTTACCTCGAGAGGGGGGCTAGCGGGGACAATGAGCAGTTCTTC. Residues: CASSYLERGASGDNEQFF.

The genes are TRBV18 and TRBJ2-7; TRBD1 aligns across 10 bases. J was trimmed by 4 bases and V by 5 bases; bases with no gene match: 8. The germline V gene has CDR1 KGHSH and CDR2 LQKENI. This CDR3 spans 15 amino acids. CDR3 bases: TGTGCCAGCTCATATTCGGGACAGGGGTCTTACGAGCAGTACTTC. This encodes CASSYSGQGSYEQYF.

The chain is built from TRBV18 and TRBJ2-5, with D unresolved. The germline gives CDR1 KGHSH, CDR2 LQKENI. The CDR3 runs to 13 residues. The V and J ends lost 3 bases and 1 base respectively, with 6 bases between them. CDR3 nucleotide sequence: TGTGCCAGCTCACCCTTCCTCCAAGAGACCCAGTACTTC. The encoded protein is CASSPFLQETQYF.

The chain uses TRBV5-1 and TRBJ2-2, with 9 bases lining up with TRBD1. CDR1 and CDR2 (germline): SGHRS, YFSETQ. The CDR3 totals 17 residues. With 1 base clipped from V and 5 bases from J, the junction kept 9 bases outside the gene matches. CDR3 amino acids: CASSLTGDRVGTGELFF. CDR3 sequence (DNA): TGCGCCAGCAGCTTGACGGGGGACAGGGTTGGGACCGGGGAGCTGTTTTTT. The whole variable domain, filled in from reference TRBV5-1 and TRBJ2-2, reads KAGVTQTPRYLIKTRGQQVTLSCSPISGHRSVSWYQQTPGQGLQFLFEYFSETQRNKGNFPGRFSGRQFSNSRSEMNVSTLELGDSALYLCASSLTGDRVGTGELFFGEGSRLTVL.